This is a list of T cell receptor beta chains from one sample in a study of beta chain features in type 1 diabetes. Sequenced by immunoSEQ multiplex PCR; TCRdb stores in-frame clones only, minus some. The data show hundreds of thousands of clones, roughly 9.6% seen once. The material sequenced was naive CD4+ T cells from blood. Every receptor here comes from a young woman in good health. The conserved cysteine and the conserved F or W are not part of the CDR3 here. Fields, in order: CDR3 protein, J gene, V gene.

CDR3 protein: ASSLGLATPNEQF
J gene: TRBJ2-1
V gene: TRBV5-1

CDR3 protein: AWSGGINQPQH
J gene: TRBJ1-5
V gene: TRBV30

CDR3 protein: ASSLVGGRYGYT
J gene: TRBJ1-2
V gene: TRBV5-4

CDR3 protein: ASSQGPLRGPYGYT
J gene: TRBJ1-2
V gene: TRBV4-2

CDR3 protein: ATRASGGYEQY
J gene: TRBJ2-7
V gene: TRBV15

CDR3 protein: ASTRGQGGYT
J gene: TRBJ1-2
V gene: TRBV6-1

CDR3 protein: ASSLQSRTEAF
J gene: TRBJ1-1
V gene: TRBV5-1

CDR3 protein: ASSYSTGGNNQPQH
J gene: TRBJ1-5
V gene: TRBV6-6

CDR3 protein: ASSAGLAGATDRDTQY
J gene: TRBJ2-3
V gene: TRBV5-1

CDR3 protein: ASSVSEGLAYEQY
J gene: TRBJ2-7
V gene: TRBV9

CDR3 protein: AGEDIAFNGYT
J gene: TRBJ1-2
V gene: TRBV2

CDR3 protein: ASKKQNTEAF
J gene: TRBJ1-1
V gene: TRBV6-5

CDR3 protein: ASSLSLRGANVLT
J gene: TRBJ2-6
V gene: TRBV28

CDR3 protein: ASSLAAQGANTEAF
J gene: TRBJ1-1
V gene: TRBV7-2

CDR3 protein: ASSQAGTRPNEQF
J gene: TRBJ2-1
V gene: TRBV4-2

CDR3 protein: ATSKAGITDTQY
J gene: TRBJ2-3
V gene: TRBV27

CDR3 protein: ASSEQGGSSYNEQF
J gene: TRBJ2-1
V gene: TRBV2

CDR3 protein: ASSAGSSGNTIY
J gene: TRBJ1-3
V gene: TRBV5-1

CDR3 protein: ASSVLRQGETQY
J gene: TRBJ2-5
V gene: TRBV6-1

CDR3 protein: ASSLKGGSTEAF
J gene: TRBJ1-1
V gene: TRBV7-3

CDR3 protein: ASSLEPIGSPLH
J gene: TRBJ1-6
V gene: TRBV5-1

CDR3 protein: AISETPSRNEQF
J gene: TRBJ2-1
V gene: TRBV10-3

CDR3 protein: ASSEYKQGGYT
J gene: TRBJ1-2
V gene: TRBV25-1

CDR3 protein: AWSVPRTGGRQPQH
J gene: TRBJ1-5
V gene: TRBV30

CDR3 protein: ASSIRQGSYTGELF
J gene: TRBJ2-2
V gene: TRBV19

CDR3 protein: ASSVDLGTDTQY
J gene: TRBJ2-3
V gene: TRBV9

CDR3 protein: ASSPPPRENGYYGYT
J gene: TRBJ1-2
V gene: TRBV18

CDR3 protein: SAIRTGRSTEAF
J gene: TRBJ1-1
V gene: TRBV29-1

CDR3 protein: ASSQGQGVGYT
J gene: TRBJ1-2
V gene: TRBV7-9

CDR3 protein: ASSLDRGTDTQY
J gene: TRBJ2-3
V gene: TRBV11-2

CDR3 protein: ASSEFKGIDEQF
J gene: TRBJ2-1
V gene: TRBV6-1

CDR3 protein: SPPPLFGGGAYGYT
J gene: TRBJ1-2
V gene: TRBV29-1

CDR3 protein: ASSELGAPAETQY
J gene: TRBJ2-5
V gene: TRBV6-1

CDR3 protein: ASSEGTPNNEQF
J gene: TRBJ2-1
V gene: TRBV10-1

CDR3 protein: ASRAGGVDTGELF
J gene: TRBJ2-2
V gene: TRBV5-1

CDR3 protein: ASSSTVASGTGELF
J gene: TRBJ2-2
V gene: TRBV7-9

CDR3 protein: ASSSRPGLASNEQF
J gene: TRBJ2-1
V gene: TRBV5-1

CDR3 protein: AISRDRDQPQH
J gene: TRBJ1-5
V gene: TRBV10-3

CDR3 protein: ASSLGTSGDRQQF
J gene: TRBJ2-1
V gene: TRBV7-6

CDR3 protein: ATSRRPGKQFPEQF
J gene: TRBJ2-1
V gene: TRBV15

CDR3 protein: AWSRGSGNTIY
J gene: TRBJ1-3
V gene: TRBV30

CDR3 protein: ASSHLLAESYNEQF
J gene: TRBJ2-1
V gene: TRBV4-2

CDR3 protein: ASSGPGQETQY
J gene: TRBJ2-5
V gene: TRBV6-1

CDR3 protein: AWDRGRPPYEQY
J gene: TRBJ2-7
V gene: TRBV30

CDR3 protein: ASSLGLAAGYEQY
J gene: TRBJ2-7
V gene: TRBV5-1

CDR3 protein: ATSRASSGVTYEQY
J gene: TRBJ2-7
V gene: TRBV15

CDR3 protein: ASSVSMGSGGGAFEQF
J gene: TRBJ2-1
V gene: TRBV9